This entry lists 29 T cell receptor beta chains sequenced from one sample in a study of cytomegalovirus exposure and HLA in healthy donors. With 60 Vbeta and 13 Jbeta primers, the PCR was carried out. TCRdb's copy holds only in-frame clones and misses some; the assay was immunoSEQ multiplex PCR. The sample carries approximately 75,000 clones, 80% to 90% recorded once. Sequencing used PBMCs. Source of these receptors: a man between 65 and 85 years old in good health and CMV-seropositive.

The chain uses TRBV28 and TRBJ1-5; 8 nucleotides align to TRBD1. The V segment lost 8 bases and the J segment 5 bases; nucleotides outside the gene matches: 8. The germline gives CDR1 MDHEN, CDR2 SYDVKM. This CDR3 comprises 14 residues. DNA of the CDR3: TGTGCCAGCGTACCAGGGGGCGCGGATCAGCCCCAGCATTTT. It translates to CASVPGGADQPQHF.

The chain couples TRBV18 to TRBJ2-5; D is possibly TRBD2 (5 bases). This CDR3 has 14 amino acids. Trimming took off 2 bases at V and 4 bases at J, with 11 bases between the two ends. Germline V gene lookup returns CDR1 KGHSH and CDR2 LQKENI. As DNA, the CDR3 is TGTGCCAGCTCACCAACCCGAAGCGGAGAGACCCAGTACTTC. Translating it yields CASSPTRSGETQYF.

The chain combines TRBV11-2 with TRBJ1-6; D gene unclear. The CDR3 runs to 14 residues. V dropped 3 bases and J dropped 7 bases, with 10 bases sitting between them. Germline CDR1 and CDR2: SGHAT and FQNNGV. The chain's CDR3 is CASSFLGSNSPLHF. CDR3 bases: TGTGCCAGCAGCTTCCTCGGGTCAAATTCACCCCTCCACTTT. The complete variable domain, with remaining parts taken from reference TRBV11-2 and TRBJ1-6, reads EAGVAQSPRYKIIEKRQSVAFWCNPISGHATLYWYQQILGQGPKLLIQFQNNGVVDDSQLPKDRFSAERLKGVDSTLKIQPAKLEDSAVYLCASSFLGSNSPLHFGNGTRLTVT.

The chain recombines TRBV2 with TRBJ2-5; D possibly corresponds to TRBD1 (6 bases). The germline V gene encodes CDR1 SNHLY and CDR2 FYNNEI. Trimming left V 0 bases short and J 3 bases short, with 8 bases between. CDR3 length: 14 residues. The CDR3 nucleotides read TGTGCCAGCAGTGAAGCACGACAGGAAGAGACCCAGTACTTC. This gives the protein CASSEARQEETQYF. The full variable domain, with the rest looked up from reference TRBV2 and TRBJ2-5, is EPEVTQTPSHQVTQMGQEVILRCVPISNHLYFYWYRQILGQKVEFLVSFYNNEISEKSEIFDDQFSVERPDGSNFTLKIRSTKLEDSAMYFCASSEARQEETQYFGPGTRLLVL.

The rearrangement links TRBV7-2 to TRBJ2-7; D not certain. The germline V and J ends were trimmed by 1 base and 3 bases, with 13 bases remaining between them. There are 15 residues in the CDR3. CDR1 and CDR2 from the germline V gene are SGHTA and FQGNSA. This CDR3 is CASSLVAGPGYEQYF. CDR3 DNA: TGTGCCAGCAGCTTAGTCGCCGGCCCGGGCTACGAGCAGTACTTC.

CDR3 nucleotide sequence: TGTGCCAGCAGTTCTCAGGTCGGAAACACCGGGGAGCTGTTTTTT. Translated, it gives CASSSQVGNTGELFF. V and J are TRBV6-5 and TRBJ2-2, with D unresolved. Germline CDR1 reads MNHEY; CDR2 reads SVGAGI. Trimming removed 4 bases at V and 2 bases at J, with 11 bases between. CDR3 length: 15 residues.

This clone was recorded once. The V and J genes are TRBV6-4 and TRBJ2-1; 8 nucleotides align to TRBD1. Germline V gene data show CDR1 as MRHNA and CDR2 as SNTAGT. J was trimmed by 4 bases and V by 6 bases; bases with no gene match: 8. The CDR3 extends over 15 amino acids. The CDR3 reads CASSQTGDRYNEQFF. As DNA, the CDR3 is TGTGCCAGCAGCCAAACAGGGGACAGGTACAATGAGCAGTTCTTC.

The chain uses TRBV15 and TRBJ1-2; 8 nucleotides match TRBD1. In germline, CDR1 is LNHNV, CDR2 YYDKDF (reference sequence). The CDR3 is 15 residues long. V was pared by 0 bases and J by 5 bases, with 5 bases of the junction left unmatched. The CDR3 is CATSRDLGTGYGYTF. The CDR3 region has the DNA TGTGCCACCAGCAGAGATTTAGGGACAGGATATGGCTACACCTTC.

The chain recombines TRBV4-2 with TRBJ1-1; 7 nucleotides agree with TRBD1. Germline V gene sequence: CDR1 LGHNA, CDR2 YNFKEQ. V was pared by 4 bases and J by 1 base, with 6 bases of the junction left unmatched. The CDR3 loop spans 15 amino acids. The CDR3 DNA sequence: TGTGCCAGCAGCCCAACGACAGGGCGGAACACTGAAGCTTTCTTT. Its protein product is CASSPTTGRNTEAFF.

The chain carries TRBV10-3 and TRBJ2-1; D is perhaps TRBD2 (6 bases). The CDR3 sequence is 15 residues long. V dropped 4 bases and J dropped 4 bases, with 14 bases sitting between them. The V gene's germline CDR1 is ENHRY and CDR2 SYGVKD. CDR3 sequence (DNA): TGTGCCATCAGTGGGGGTAGCGGACTGTACAATGAGCAGTTCTTC. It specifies CAISGGSGLYNEQFF.

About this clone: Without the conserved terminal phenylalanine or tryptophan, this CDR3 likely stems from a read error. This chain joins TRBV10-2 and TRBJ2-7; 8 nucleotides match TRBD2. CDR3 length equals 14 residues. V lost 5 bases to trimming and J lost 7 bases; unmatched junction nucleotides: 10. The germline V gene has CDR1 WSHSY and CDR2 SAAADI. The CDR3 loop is CASSPGTSGREQYL. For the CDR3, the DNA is TGCGCCAGCAGTCCCGGGACTAGTGGTAGGGAGCAGTACCTC.

The CDR3 DNA is TGTGCCAGCAGCGGGACAGCCTACGAGCAGTACTTC. Translated, it gives CASSGTAYEQYF. The chain has TRBV5-6 and TRBJ2-7; 7 nucleotides match TRBD1. Germline CDR1 and CDR2: SGHDT and YYEEEE. The J segment lost 2 bases and the V segment lost 4 bases, leaving 0 bases of the junction unmatched. This CDR3 spans 12 amino acids.

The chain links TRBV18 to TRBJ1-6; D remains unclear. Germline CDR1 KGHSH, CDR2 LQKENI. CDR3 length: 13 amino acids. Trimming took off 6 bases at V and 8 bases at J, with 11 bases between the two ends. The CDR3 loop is CASSQKEDSPLHF. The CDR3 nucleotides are TGTGCCAGCTCCCAAAAGGAGGATTCACCCCTCCACTTT.

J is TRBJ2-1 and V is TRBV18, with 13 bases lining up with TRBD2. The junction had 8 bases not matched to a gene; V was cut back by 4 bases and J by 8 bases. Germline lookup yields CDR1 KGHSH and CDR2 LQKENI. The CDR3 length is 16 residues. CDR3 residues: CASSREGLAGTDEQFF. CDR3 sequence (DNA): TGTGCCAGCTCACGAGAGGGACTAGCGGGGACTGATGAGCAGTTCTTC.

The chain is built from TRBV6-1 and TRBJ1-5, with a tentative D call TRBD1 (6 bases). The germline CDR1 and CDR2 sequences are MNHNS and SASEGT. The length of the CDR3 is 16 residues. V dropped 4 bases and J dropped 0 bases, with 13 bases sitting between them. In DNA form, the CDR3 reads TGTGCCAGCAGTGGGTATGACAGGTATAGCAATCAGCCCCAGCATTTT. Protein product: CASSGYDRYSNQPQHF.

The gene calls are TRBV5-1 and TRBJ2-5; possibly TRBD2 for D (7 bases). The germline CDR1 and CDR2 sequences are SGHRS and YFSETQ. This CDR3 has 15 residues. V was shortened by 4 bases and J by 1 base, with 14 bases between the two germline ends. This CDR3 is CASSPGGPAQETQYF. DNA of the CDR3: TGCGCCAGCAGCCCGGGGGGCCCAGCCCAAGAGACCCAGTACTTC. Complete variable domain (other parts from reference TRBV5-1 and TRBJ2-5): KAGVTQTPRYLIKTRGQQVTLSCSPISGHRSVSWYQQTPGQGLQFLFEYFSETQRNKGNFPGRFSGRQFSNSRSEMNVSTLELGDSALYLCASSPGGPAQETQYFGPGTRLLVL.

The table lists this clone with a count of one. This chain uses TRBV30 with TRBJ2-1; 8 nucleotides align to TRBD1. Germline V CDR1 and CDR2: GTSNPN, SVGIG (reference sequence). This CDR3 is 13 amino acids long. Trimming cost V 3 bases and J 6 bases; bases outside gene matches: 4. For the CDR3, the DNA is TGTGCCTGGAGCAAAGGACAGGGCAATGAGCAGTTCTTC. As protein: CAWSKGQGNEQFF.

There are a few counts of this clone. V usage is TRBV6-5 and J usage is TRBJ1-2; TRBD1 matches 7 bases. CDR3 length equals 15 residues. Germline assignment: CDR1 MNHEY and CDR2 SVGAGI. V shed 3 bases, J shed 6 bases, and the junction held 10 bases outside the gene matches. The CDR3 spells CASSYDRENSHGYTF. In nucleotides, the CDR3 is TGTGCCAGCAGTTATGACAGGGAGAACAGTCATGGCTACACCTTC.

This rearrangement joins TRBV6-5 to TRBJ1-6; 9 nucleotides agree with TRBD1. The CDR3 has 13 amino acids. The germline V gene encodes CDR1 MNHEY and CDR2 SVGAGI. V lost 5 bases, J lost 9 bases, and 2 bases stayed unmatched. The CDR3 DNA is TGTGCCAGCAGTAGGACAGGGGTTTCACCCCTCCACTTT. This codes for CASSRTGVSPLHF.

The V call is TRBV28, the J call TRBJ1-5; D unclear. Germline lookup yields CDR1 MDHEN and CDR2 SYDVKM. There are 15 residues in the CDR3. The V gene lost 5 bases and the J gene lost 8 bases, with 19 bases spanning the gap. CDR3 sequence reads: CASSPGLRRDKPQHF. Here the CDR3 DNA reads TGTGCCAGCAGTCCAGGCCTCCGCCGGGATAAGCCCCAGCATTTT.

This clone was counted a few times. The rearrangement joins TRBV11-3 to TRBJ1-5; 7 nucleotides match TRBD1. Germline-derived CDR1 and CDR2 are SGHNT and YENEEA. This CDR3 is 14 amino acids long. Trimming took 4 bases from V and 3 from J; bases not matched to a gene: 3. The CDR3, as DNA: TGTGCCAGCAGCTATGGACAGGTCAATCAGCCCCAGCATTTT. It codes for CASSYGQVNQPQHF.

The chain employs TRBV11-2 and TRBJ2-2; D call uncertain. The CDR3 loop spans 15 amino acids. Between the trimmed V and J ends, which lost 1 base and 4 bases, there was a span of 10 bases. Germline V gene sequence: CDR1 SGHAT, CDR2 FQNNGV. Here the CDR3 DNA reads TGTGCCAGCAGCTTAGTAGCAGAGACCACCGGGGAGCTGTTTTTT. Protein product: CASSLVAETTGELFF.

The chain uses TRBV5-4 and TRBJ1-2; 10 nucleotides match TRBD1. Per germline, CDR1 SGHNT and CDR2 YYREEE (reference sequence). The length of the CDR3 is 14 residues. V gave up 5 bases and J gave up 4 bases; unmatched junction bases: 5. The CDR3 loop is CASRSGQGSYGYTF. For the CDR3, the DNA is TGTGCCAGCAGGTCGGGACAGGGGAGCTATGGCTACACCTTC. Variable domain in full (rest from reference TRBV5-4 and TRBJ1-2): ETGVTQSPTHLIKTRGQQVTLRCSSQSGHNTVSWYQQALGQGPQFIFQYYREEENGRGNFPPRFSGLQFPNYSSELNVNALELDDSALYLCASRSGQGSYGYTFGSGTRLTVV.

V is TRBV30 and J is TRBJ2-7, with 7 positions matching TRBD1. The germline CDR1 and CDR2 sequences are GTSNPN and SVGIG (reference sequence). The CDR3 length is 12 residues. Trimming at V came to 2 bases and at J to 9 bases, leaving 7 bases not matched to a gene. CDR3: CAWSITGEGQYF. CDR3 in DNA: TGTGCCTGGAGTATAACAGGGGAAGGGCAGTACTTC.

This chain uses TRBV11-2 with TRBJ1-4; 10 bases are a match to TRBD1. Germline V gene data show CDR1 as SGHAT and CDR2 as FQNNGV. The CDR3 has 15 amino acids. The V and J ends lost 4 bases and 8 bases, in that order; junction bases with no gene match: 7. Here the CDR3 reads CASSSSGTGEEKLFF. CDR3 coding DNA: TGTGCCAGCAGCTCCTCCGGGACAGGGGAAGAAAAACTGTTTTTT.

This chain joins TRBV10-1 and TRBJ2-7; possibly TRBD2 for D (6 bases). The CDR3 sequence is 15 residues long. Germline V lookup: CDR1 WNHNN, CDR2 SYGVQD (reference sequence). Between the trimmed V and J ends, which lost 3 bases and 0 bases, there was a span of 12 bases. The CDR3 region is CASSEGLGGSYEQYF. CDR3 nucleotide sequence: TGCGCCAGCAGTGAAGGCCTCGGGGGCTCCTACGAGCAGTACTTC.

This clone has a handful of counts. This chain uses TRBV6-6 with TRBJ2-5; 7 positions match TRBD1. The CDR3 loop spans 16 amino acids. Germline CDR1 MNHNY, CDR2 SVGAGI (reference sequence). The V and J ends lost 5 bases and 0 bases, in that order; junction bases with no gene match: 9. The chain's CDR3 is CASSHKTGTYQETQYF. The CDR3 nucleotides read TGTGCCAGCAGTCATAAGACAGGGACGTACCAAGAGACCCAGTACTTC.

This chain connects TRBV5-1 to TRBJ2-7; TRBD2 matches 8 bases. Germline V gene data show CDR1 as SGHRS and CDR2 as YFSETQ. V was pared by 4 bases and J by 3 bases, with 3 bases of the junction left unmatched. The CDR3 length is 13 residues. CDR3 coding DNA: TGCGCCAGCAGCACAAGCGGGGGCTACGAGCAGTACTTC. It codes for CASSTSGGYEQYF.

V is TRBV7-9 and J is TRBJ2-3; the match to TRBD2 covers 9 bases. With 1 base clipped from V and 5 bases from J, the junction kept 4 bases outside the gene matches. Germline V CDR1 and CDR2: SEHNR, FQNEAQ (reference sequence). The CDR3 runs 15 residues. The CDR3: CASSLGGGGRDTQYF. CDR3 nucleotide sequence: TGTGCCAGCAGCTTAGGCGGGGGGGGAAGAGATACGCAGTATTTT.